This T cell receptor beta chain is from a study of T-cell memory formation after mild COVID-19. Study-wide findings and caveats: Clones that got smaller from day 15 to 85 had even CD4/CD8, while clones growing later tipped toward CD4+. CM and EM subsets held most contracting CD4+ clones; EMRA held CD8+ ones.

There are many counts of this clonotype. Antigen specificity is unknown. V was trimmed by 6 bases and J by 0 bases, leaving 11 bases between them. This CDR3 comprises 14 residues. TCRalpha and TCRbeta libraries used 5'RACE with constant-segment primers and UMIs. MiXCR, applied by TCRdb to the 5' RACE reads, yields one record per CDR3 protein. Here the sample spans about 15,000 distinct CDR3 sequences, over 20% being singletons. The sequence derives from a man between 18 and 29 years old who had mild COVID-19 (a few samples of this study predate the infection). Cell type and time point are not known. The chain combines TRBV12-3 or TRBV12-4 with TRBJ1-1; D possibly corresponds to TRBD1 (5 bases). Sequencing was carried out using PBMCs or a T cell subset sorted from them (not recorded which). CDR3 amino acids: CASSLREMNTEAFF. DNA for the CDR3: TGTGCCAGCAGCCTCAGGGAGATGAACACTGAAGCTTTCTTT.